The clone carrying this T cell receptor beta chain occurred once. Its specificity is not known. This entry comes from a study of cytomegalovirus exposure and HLA in healthy donors. Study results and caveats: A later examination showed that TCR association rates differed by HLA locus, with DRB1 most and HLA-C fewest.

The CDR3 consists of 17 residues. With 0 bases clipped from V and 1 base from J, the junction kept 8 bases outside the gene matches. Germline loops: CDR1 LGHNA, CDR2 YSLEER. The PCR had 60 Vbeta and 13 Jbeta primers. The table came from immunoSEQ multiplex PCR; TCRdb's copy has only in-frame clones and leaves some out. The sample yields under 150,000 clones, about two thirds seen once. Sequencing used PBMCs. This clonotype originated in a man in his fifties in good health and CMV-seropositive. The chain carries TRBV4-3 and TRBJ1-2; 7 bases map to TRBD1. CDR3 residues: CASSQDWGRQGNYGYTF. The CDR3 DNA follows: TGCGCCAGCAGCCAAGATTGGGGTAGACAGGGTAACTATGGCTACACCTTC.